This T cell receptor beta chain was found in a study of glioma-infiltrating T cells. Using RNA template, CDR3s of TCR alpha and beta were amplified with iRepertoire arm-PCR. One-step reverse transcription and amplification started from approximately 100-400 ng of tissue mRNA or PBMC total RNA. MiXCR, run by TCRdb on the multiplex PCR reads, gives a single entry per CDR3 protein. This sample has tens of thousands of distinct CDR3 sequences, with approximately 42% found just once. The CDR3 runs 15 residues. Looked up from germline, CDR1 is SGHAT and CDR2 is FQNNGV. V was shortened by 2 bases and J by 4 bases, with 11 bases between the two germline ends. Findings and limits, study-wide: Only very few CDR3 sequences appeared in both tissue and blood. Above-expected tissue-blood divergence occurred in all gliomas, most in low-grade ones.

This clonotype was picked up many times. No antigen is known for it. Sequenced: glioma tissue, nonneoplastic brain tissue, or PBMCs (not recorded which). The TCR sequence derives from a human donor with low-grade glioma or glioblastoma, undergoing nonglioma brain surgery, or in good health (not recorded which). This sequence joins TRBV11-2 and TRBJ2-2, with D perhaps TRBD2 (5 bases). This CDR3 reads CASSLKDSGTGELFF. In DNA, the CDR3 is TGTGCCAGCAGCTTAAAGGACTCTGGCACCGGGGAGCTGTTTTTT.